Listed below are T cell receptor beta chains from one sample, sequenced in a study of tumor-infiltrating lymphocytes in primary liver carcinoma. MiXCR, run by TCRdb on the multiplex PCR reads, gives a single entry per CDR3 protein. The top ten hold 9% to 10% of the sample, which has 300,000 to 400,000 distinct CDR3 sequences, 65% seen once. The sequencing input was peripheral blood. These receptors all come from a man aged 35-49 years with primary liver carcinoma and hepatitis B virus infection. The CDR3 runs from the conserved cysteine through the conserved F or W. Fields, in order: V gene, D gene, clone size, J gene, CDR3 DNA, CDR3 protein. D genes are given only for firm matches. For some rows the clone size is stated as once, few or many, or as a class when expanded; others skip it.

>TRBV2|-|-|TRBJ1-2
TGTGCCAGCAGTGAAGGGGGACGCCTTTATGGCTACACCTTC
CASSEGGRLYGYTF
>TRBV6-1|TRBD2|many|TRBJ2-2
TGTGCCAGCAGTCTAAGGGAGGGTGCCACCGGGGAGCTGTTTTTT
CASSLREGATGELFF
>TRBV5-1|-|-|TRBJ1-1
TGCGCCAGCAGCCCGATGGGACTGGGGAACACTGAAGCTTTCTTT
CASSPMGLGNTEAFF
>TRBV14|-|few|TRBJ2-1
TGTACCAGCAGCCAAGATCGACAGACTTACAATGAGCAGTTCTTC
CTSSQDRQTYNEQFF
>TRBV6-5|TRBD2|-|TRBJ2-1
TGTGCCAGCAGCCCAAGCGGGAATGGCTACAATGAGCAGTTCTTC
CASSPSGNGYNEQFF
>TRBV11-2|-|-|TRBJ2-7
TGTGCCAGCAGCTTAAACGGAAGGTTTCGACACAAGCAGTACTTC
CASSLNGRFRHKQYF
>TRBV28|-|few|TRBJ1-5
TGTGCCAGCAGCCTCTTTCGTGAGGGCAATCAGCCCCAGCATTTT
CASSLFREGNQPQHF
>TRBV5-4|TRBD1|-|TRBJ1-2
TGTGCTAGCAGCTCGGTTACAGGGGGAGACTATGGCTACACCTTC
CASSSVTGGDYGYTF
>TRBV6-5|TRBD1|-|TRBJ1-2
TGTGACAGCAGTTACAGACAGGGGGGTGGCTACACCTTC
CDSSYRQGGGYTF
>TRBV11-3|TRBD1|-|TRBJ2-1
TGCGCCAGCGGCCTGGGGACAGGGGTAGGAAATGAGCAGTTCTTC
CASGLGTGVGNEQFF
>TRBV29-1|TRBD2|-|TRBJ2-3
TGCAGCGTTGTTTTAGCGGGAGGACGCACAGATACGCAGTATTTT
CSVVLAGGRTDTQYF
>TRBV5-1|TRBD2|-|TRBJ2-2
TGCGCCAGCAGCTTGGGCATGAGACTAGCCTCTAGCGGGGAGCTGTTTTTT
CASSLGMRLASSGELFF
>TRBV11-1|TRBD1|-|TRBJ1-2
TGTGCCAGCAGCCCGATACAGGGGGTTGGCCATGGCTACACCTTC
CASSPIQGVGHGYTF
>TRBV11-2|-|many|TRBJ1-2
TGTGCCAGCAGCTACACAGGGAAGGTGAACTATGGCTACACCTTC
CASSYTGKVNYGYTF
>TRBV6-6|-|-|TRBJ2-3
TGTGCGGTGATGGAGGGCACAGATACGCAGTATTTT
CAVMEGTDTQYF
>TRBV11-2|-|-|TRBJ1-6
TGTACCAGCAGGGCCAACGAAGGTACTAATTCACCCCTCCACTTT
CTSRANEGTNSPLHF
>TRBV28|TRBD2|-|TRBJ2-1
TGTGCCAGCAGCCCCTTAGCGGGATCCGAAAGCAATGAGCAGTTCTTC
CASSPLAGSESNEQFF
>TRBV30|-|many|TRBJ1-2
TGTGCCTGGAGCAACGACGCTGCGGGCCCCTATGGCTACACCTTC
CAWSNDAAGPYGYTF
>TRBV6-2/TRBV6-3|TRBD2|many|TRBJ2-1
TGTGCCAGCAGCTCATTTAGCGGGAGGGAAGACAATGAGCAGTTCTTC
CASSSFSGREDNEQFF
>TRBV24-1|-|-|TRBJ1-2
TGTGCCACCAGTGATCCCAAAGCCGGGGGAGTCAACGGCTACACCTTC
CATSDPKAGGVNGYTF
>TRBV6-5|-|-|TRBJ2-7
TGTGCCAGCAGTTACGGGTCTAGTATCCCCTACGAGCAGTACTTC
CASSYGSSIPYEQYF
>TRBV11-2|TRBD1|-|TRBJ1-2
TGTGTCAACAGCCCTTCGCTCCAAGGGGGCCTTTGGGGGAATGGCTACACCTTC
CVNSPSLQGGLWGNGYTF
>TRBV5-4|-|-|TRBJ2-5
TGTGCCAGCAGCTTGACAGGATACCAAGAGACCCAGTACTTC
CASSLTGYQETQYF
>TRBV11-3|-|-|TRBJ1-2
TGTGCCAGCAGCGCCATCAGGGGAAACTATGACTACACCTTC
CASSAIRGNYDYTF
>TRBV28|TRBD1|-|TRBJ1-1
TGTGCCAGCAGTTCCCGACAGGGGGGGACTGAAGCTTTCTTT
CASSSRQGGTEAFF
>TRBV6-2/TRBV6-3|-|-|TRBJ2-2
TGTGCCAGCAGTCAGATAGGGGCTGGCACCGGGGAGCTGTTTTTT
CASSQIGAGTGELFF
>TRBV11-1|-|-|TRBJ1-1
TGTGCCACCAGCCTGGAGAGGTTGTCTTTCTTT
CATSLERLSFF
>TRBV5-1|TRBD2|-|TRBJ2-3
TGCGCCAGCAGCTTGGCCGGCGGGAGAGCAGATACGCAGTATTTT
CASSLAGGRADTQYF
>TRBV5-1|-|-|TRBJ2-7
TGCGCCAGCAGCTTGCTACAGGGCTACGAGCAGTACTTC
CASSLLQGYEQYF
>TRBV12-3/TRBV12-4|TRBD1|many|TRBJ1-4
TGTGCCAGCAGTCCACCGGGACAGGGCGGTGAAAAACTGTTTTTT
CASSPPGQGGEKLFF
>TRBV11-1|-|-|TRBJ2-4
TGTGACAGCAGCTTTGGAAACACTCAGTACTTC
CDSSFGNTQYF
>TRBV25-1|-|-|TRBJ2-6
TGTGCCAGCAGTGAGGAAGGGGATGGGGCCAACGTCCTGACTTTC
CASSEEGDGANVLTF
>TRBV7-8|-|once|TRBJ1-3
TGTGCCAGCATCCACCCATATCTCCAGTATGGAAACACCATATATTTT
CASIHPYLQYGNTIYF
>TRBV6-2/TRBV6-3|TRBD1|-|TRBJ2-7
TGTGCCTGCAGTCTCACAGGGGGCAATGAGCAGTACTTC
CACSLTGGNEQYF
>TRBV11-2|-|-|TRBJ2-3
TGTGCCAGCAGCTCTGGGACAAACCCTAGCACAGATATGCAGTATTTT
CASSSGTNPSTDMQYF
>TRBV12-5|TRBD1|many|TRBJ2-5
TGTGCTAGTGGTCCCAACGGGACAGGGGGCCAAGAGACCCAGTACTTC
CASGPNGTGGQETQYF
>TRBV28|-|-|TRBJ2-6
TGTGCCAGCCTGGGGGCCGAAATTCCCTCTGGGGCCAACGTCCTGACTTTC
CASLGAEIPSGANVLTF
>TRBV5-1|-|many|TRBJ1-2
TGCGCCAGCAGATTCGCCGAAAGGGATGGCTACACCTTC
CASRFAERDGYTF
>TRBV29-1|-|many|TRBJ2-1
TGCAGCGTCCCCAGAGGGGCCTACAATGAGCAGTTCTTC
CSVPRGAYNEQFF
>TRBV5-1|-|few|TRBJ1-1
TGCGCCAGCAGCTTGTATCAGGGAGGAAACACTGAAGCTTTCTTT
CASSLYQGGNTEAFF
>TRBV4-1|-|-|TRBJ1-5
TGCGCCAGCAGCCAAAGTGAGGGGATGGGGCCCCAGCATTTT
CASSQSEGMGPQHF
>TRBV12-5|-|-|TRBJ2-2
TGTGCTAGTAGTTTAGGGGCTAACACCGGGGAGCTGTTTTTT
CASSLGANTGELFF
>TRBV5-5|-|-|TRBJ2-2
TGTGCCAGCAGCTGGCGTGGGGGCGGACAGTTCGGGGAGCTGTTTTTT
CASSWRGGGQFGELFF
>TRBV12-3/TRBV12-4|-|many|TRBJ2-5
TGTGCCAGCGTCGAGGGAGAGACCCAGTACTTC
CASVEGETQYF
>TRBV11-3|TRBD2|many|TRBJ2-2
TGTGCCAGCAGCCCTACCCGCACTAGCGGGAACACCGGGGAGCTGTTTTTT
CASSPTRTSGNTGELFF
>TRBV11-2|-|-|TRBJ2-7
TGTACCAGCAGCCCCGGGGCGGTGCCGTACTTC
CTSSPGAVPYF
>TRBV11-2|-|-|TRBJ1-5
TGTGCCAGCAGCATAGGCAGGGAGGGCAATCAATCCCAGCATTTT
CASSIGREGNQSQHF